These 28 T cell receptor beta chains came from one sample sequenced in a study of identical twins. MiXCR, applied by TCRdb to the 5' RACE reads, yields one record per CDR3 protein. The data hold 700,000 to 950,000 distinct CDR3 sequences, with approximately 13% observed a single time. These data also featured in a second study, about yellow fever vaccine responses in identical twins.

Sequencing was done on a sample of PBMCs. The receptors derive from a woman under 30 in good health.

The gene calls are TRBV12-5 and TRBJ1-1; tentative D call: TRBD1 (6 bases). CDR1 and CDR2 from the germline V gene are LGHNT and FRNRAP. This CDR3 contains 16 residues. V was cut by 0 bases and J by 6 bases, with 17 bases left in between. The CDR3 nucleotides are TGTGCTAGTGGTTTGGTAGGGGGGGGGCGAAGGGCTGAAGCTTTCTTT. Encoded protein: CASGLVGGGRRAEAFF.

The rearrangement links TRBV12-3 or TRBV12-4 to TRBJ2-7; no firm D call. V lost 3 bases and J lost 3, with 9 bases in between. The CDR3 spans 13 residues. The CDR3 region is CASSFDFFYEQYF. Here the CDR3 DNA reads TGTGCCAGCAGTTTCGACTTCTTCTACGAGCAGTACTTC.

This clonotype came up many times. The genes are TRBV6-5 and TRBJ2-3; the match to TRBD1 covers 9 bases. The V gene's germline CDR1 is MNHEY and CDR2 SVGAGI. The J segment lost 4 bases and the V segment lost 3 bases, leaving 5 bases of the junction unmatched. The CDR3 is made up of 15 amino acids. CDR3 in amino acids: CASSYLGQGPDTQYF. The DNA of the CDR3 is TGTGCCAGCAGTTATCTGGGACAGGGCCCAGATACGCAGTATTTT.

The chain is built from TRBV24-1 and TRBJ2-5; 8 nucleotides match TRBD1. Germline V CDR1 and CDR2: KGHDR, SFDVKD. Trimming removed 4 bases from V and 5 bases from J; junction bases left unmatched: 8. This CDR3 contains 15 residues. The CDR3 DNA sequence: TGTGCCACCAGTGACCCCAGGGGGCCGGTGGAGACCCAGTACTTC. It translates to CATSDPRGPVETQYF.

V usage is TRBV25-1 and J usage is TRBJ2-7; 10 bases are shared with TRBD1. There are 15 residues in the CDR3. J gave up 5 bases and V 3 bases, and 7 bases lay outside the gene matches. Germline CDR1 is MGHDK and CDR2 is SYGVNS. CDR3 sequence reads: CASSEPGQGLHEQYF. In nucleotides, the CDR3 is TGTGCCAGCAGTGAGCCGGGACAGGGGTTGCACGAGCAGTACTTC.

The V call is TRBV10-3, the J call TRBJ2-7; 12 positions agree with TRBD2. Germline V gives CDR1 ENHRY, CDR2 SYGVKD. Losses at the gene ends were 7 bases for V and 3 bases for J; bases not matched to a gene: 7. The CDR3 has 15 residues. This chain's CDR3 is CAITPGLAGHYEQYF. The DNA of the CDR3 is TGTGCCATCACTCCTGGACTAGCGGGACACTACGAGCAGTACTTC.

The chain recombines TRBV7-8 with TRBJ2-1; D not certain. Trimming shortened V by 8 bases and J by 6 bases, and 14 bases separated the two germline ends. Germline-derived CDR1 and CDR2 are SGHVS and FQNEAQ. This CDR3 spans 13 amino acids. CDR3 region: CASRFSRLNEQFF. The CDR3 coding sequence is TGTGCCAGCCGTTTTTCCCGTCTCAATGAGCAGTTCTTC.

Worth noting for this clonotype: One base away lies a much larger clone, so this may be a sequencing read error. The chain has TRBV7-8 and TRBJ2-2; D ambiguous. The CDR3 has 14 amino acids. CDR1 SGHVS and CDR2 FQNEAQ come from the germline V gene. The CDR3 protein is CACSRGPSTGELFF. The CDR3 DNA reads TGTGCCTGCAGCCGCGGACCGTCTACCGGGGAGCTGTTTTTT.

The rearrangement joins TRBV12-3 or TRBV12-4 to TRBJ2-1; unclear D gene. The CDR3 spans 14 residues. The ends were cut back, 3 bases at V and 0 bases at J, with 6 bases in the middle. The CDR3 here is CASSFSVSYNEQFF. The CDR3 DNA reads as TGTGCCAGCAGTTTCAGCGTCTCCTACAATGAGCAGTTCTTC.

This sequence joins TRBV3-1 and TRBJ2-5; D is possibly TRBD1 (6 bases). CDR1 is LGHDT, CDR2 YNNKEL, per germline (reference sequence). Trimming left V 2 bases short and J 12 bases short, with 10 bases between. The CDR3 has 11 residues. CDR3 loop: CASSQFRDKYF. CDR3 sequence (DNA): TGTGCCAGCAGCCAATTCCGGGACAAGTACTTC.

This clonotype has more than one count but fewer than ten. The chain has TRBV3-1 and TRBJ2-7, with 8 bases aligning to TRBD2. The CDR3 is made up of 14 amino acids. Germline V gene lookup returns CDR1 LGHDT and CDR2 YNNKEL (reference sequence). V trimming: 0 bases; J trimming: 7 bases; junction bases outside the gene matches: 5. The CDR3 region has the DNA TGTGCCAGCAGCCAAGATAGGACGGGGGGGGAGCAGTACTTC. This codes for CASSQDRTGGEQYF.

The chain has TRBV13 and TRBJ2-1, with 11 nucleotides matching TRBD1. V lost 6 bases to trimming and J lost 9 bases; unmatched junction nucleotides: 4. The germline V gene has CDR1 PRHDT and CDR2 FYEKMQ (reference sequence). The CDR3 consists of 13 residues. The CDR3 spells CASSQGQGAEQFF. CDR3 in DNA: TGTGCCAGCAGTCAAGGACAGGGGGCTGAGCAGTTCTTC.

V usage is TRBV6-5 and J usage is TRBJ1-6; a weak D match, TRBD1 (5 bases). Germline V lookup: CDR1 MNHEY, CDR2 SVGAGI. The V end was cut by 2 bases, the J end by 7 bases, with 18 bases between. The CDR3 contains 17 residues. The CDR3 here is CASSYEFPRDVNSPLHF. CDR3 in DNA: TGTGCCAGCAGTTACGAATTCCCCCGGGACGTAAATTCACCCCTCCACTTT.

The gene calls are TRBV20-1 and TRBJ2-1; TRBD2 aligns across 9 bases. CDR3 size: 13 residues. The V segment lost 8 bases and the J segment 1 base; nucleotides outside the gene matches: 3. Germline loops: CDR1 DFQATT, CDR2 SNEGSKA (reference sequence). The CDR3 loop is CSPTSGSYNEQFF. CDR3 coding DNA: TGCAGTCCTACTAGCGGGTCCTACAATGAGCAGTTCTTC.

This clonotype was counted between two and nine times. The chain joins TRBV20-1 to TRBJ2-5; possible D gene TRBD2, 6 bases. Germline-derived CDR1 and CDR2 are DFQATT and SNEGSKA (reference sequence). This CDR3 region has 14 residues. The V and J ends lost 4 bases and 5 bases respectively, with 17 bases between them. In DNA form, the CDR3 reads TGCAGTGCTAAAGGTGTTGGAGGGGATGAGACCCAGTACTTC. It codes for CSAKGVGGDETQYF.

This sequence joins TRBV20-1 and TRBJ2-1; TRBD2 matches at 9 bases. Losses at the gene ends were 3 bases for V and 5 bases for J; bases not matched to a gene: 8. CDR3 length: 15 amino acids. The germline V gene encodes CDR1 DFQATT and CDR2 SNEGSKA (reference sequence). The CDR3 region has the DNA TGCAGTGCTAGTAATCCTAGCGGGAAGGACAATGAGCAGTTCTTC. Its translation is CSASNPSGKDNEQFF.

Many counts were recorded for this clonotype. Written as DNA, the CDR3 is TGCGCCAGCAGCCAGGGACTAGCGGGAGTTGCCGGGGAGCTGTTTTTT. This codes for CASSQGLAGVAGELFF. V is TRBV4-1 and J is TRBJ2-2; 14 bases line up with TRBD2. V trimming: 3 bases; J trimming: 6 bases; junction bases outside the gene matches: 3. Germline V gives CDR1 MGHRA, CDR2 YSYEKL. This CDR3 is built from 16 residues.

The chain joins TRBV9 to TRBJ2-7; D might be TRBD2 (5 bases). The V gene lost 4 bases and the J gene lost 5 bases, with 19 bases spanning the gap. The CDR3 is made up of 15 amino acids. From germline, CDR1 is SGDLS and CDR2 YYNGEE. The CDR3 DNA reads as TGTGCCAGCAGCTCCACTCTAGCCTCAGTCAACGAGCAGTACTTC. Its translation: CASSSTLASVNEQYF. The full variable domain, rest sourced from reference TRBV9 and TRBJ2-7, is DSGVTQTPKHLITATGQRVTLRCSPRSGDLSVYWYQQSLDQGLQFLIQYYNGEERAKGNILERFSAQQFPDLHSELNLSSLELGDSALYFCASSSTLASVNEQYFGPGTRLTVT.

This clonotype was seen only a few times. The J gene is TRBJ1-2, the V gene TRBV7-9; D call uncertain. V was pared by 1 base and J by 8 bases, with 14 bases between. The V gene's germline CDR1 is SEHNR and CDR2 FQNEAQ (reference sequence). The CDR3 consists of 14 residues. CDR3 in amino acids: CASSLVPGARGYTF. DNA of the CDR3: TGTGCCAGCAGCTTAGTCCCAGGAGCTAGGGGCTACACCTTC.

This rearrangement joins TRBV7-2 to TRBJ2-1; the D gene could be TRBD1 or TRBD2 (5 bases each). CDR1 and CDR2 (germline): SGHTA, FQGNSA. V was trimmed by 7 bases and J by 8 bases, leaving 21 bases between them. The CDR3 contains 15 residues. In nucleotides, the CDR3 is TGTGCCAGCACCATAGAGGGGTTTCGGAGCGATGAGCAGTTCTTC. Encoded protein: CASTIEGFRSDEQFF.

The table lists this clonotype with a few counts. The V call is TRBV28, the J call TRBJ2-7; TRBD1 is a possible D gene (6 bases). V was cut by 2 bases and J by 4 bases, with 12 bases left in between. This CDR3 is built from 14 residues. Looked up from germline, CDR1 is MDHEN and CDR2 is SYDVKM. CDR3 region: CASSLDGRGYEQYV. The CDR3 bases are TGTGCCAGCAGTTTAGATGGCAGGGGATACGAGCAGTACGTC.

This clonotype was seen only a few times. The CDR3, as DNA: TGTGCCAGCAGCTTAGTGGAGACACGGTCCGCACCCCTCCACTTT. Amino acids: CASSLVETRSAPLHF. The chain combines TRBV7-9 with TRBJ1-6; D ambiguous. The germline V and J ends were trimmed by 1 base and 11 bases, with 15 bases remaining between them. The CDR3 has 15 amino acids. From germline, CDR1 is SEHNR and CDR2 FQNEAQ (reference sequence).

This chain uses TRBV12-3 or TRBV12-4 with TRBJ2-1, with D possibly being TRBD2 (6 bases). This CDR3 is 15 amino acids long. Trimming removed 3 bases at V and 5 bases at J, with 14 bases between. CDR3: CASSFPATGDNEQFF. As DNA, the CDR3 is TGTGCCAGCAGTTTTCCAGCGACGGGAGACAATGAGCAGTTCTTC.

In regard to this clonotype: The junction shows a germline mismatch at one end, possibly a read error. V and J are TRBV20-1 and TRBJ2-5; 13 bases match TRBD2. There are 19 residues in the CDR3. Germline CDR1 reads DFQATT; CDR2 reads SNEGSKA (reference sequence). The CDR3 is CCARDDPGLAGDPPETQYF. The CDR3 DNA sequence: TGCTGTGCTAGAGATGATCCCGGACTAGCGGGGGACCCTCCGGAGACCCAGTACTTC.

The chain is built from TRBV3-1 and TRBJ2-1; D perhaps matches TRBD2 (6 bases). The CDR3 loop spans 15 amino acids. V gave up 11 bases and J gave up 7 bases, with 24 bases separating them. Looked up from germline, CDR1 is LGHDT and CDR2 is YNNKEL (reference sequence). The CDR3: CACCQGTVSGNEQFF. CDR3 nucleotide sequence: TGTGCCTGCTGCCAAGGGACTGTCTCGGGGAATGAGCAGTTCTTC.

The chain has TRBV27 and TRBJ1-6; D is undetermined. The CDR3 has 15 amino acids. Deletions cut 7 bases from V and 1 base from J, with 11 bases between. Per the germline V gene, CDR1 is MNHEY and CDR2 is SMNVEV (reference sequence). Written as DNA, the CDR3 is TGTGCCAGCACCTCCTGGGATTCCTATAATTCACCCCTCCACTTT. This codes for CASTSWDSYNSPLHF.

The J gene is TRBJ2-7, the V gene TRBV3-1, with 9 bases aligning to TRBD1. The V gene's germline CDR1 is LGHDT and CDR2 YNNKEL (reference sequence). The CDR3 loop spans 16 amino acids. Unmatched junction bases numbered 8, after V lost 0 bases and J lost 5 bases. CDR3 amino acids: CASSQELRDRVDEQYF. In DNA, the CDR3 is TGTGCCAGCAGCCAAGAGTTGCGGGACAGGGTAGACGAGCAGTACTTC.

This clonotype has more than one count but fewer than ten. The chain links TRBV5-1 to TRBJ2-5; 7 nucleotides agree with TRBD1. With 5 bases clipped from V and 5 bases from J, the junction kept 12 bases outside the gene matches. This CDR3 region has 15 residues. From germline, CDR1 is SGHRS and CDR2 YFSETQ. The CDR3 coding sequence is TGCGCCAGCAGATTACATGGACAGGAAAGGGAGACCCAGTACTTC. Translated: CASRLHGQERETQYF.